These 5 T cell receptor beta chains were sequenced from one sample in a study of tumor-infiltrating lymphocytes in primary liver carcinoma. With about 470 ng total RNA as template and a constant-region primer, TCR beta cDNA was made. Slightly modified ARM-PCR with three nested multiplex PCR rounds yielded TCR beta libraries. The first two PCR rounds used TRBV1-TRBV30 forward primers with a C-beta reverse primer, around 10 cycles each. TCRdb reprocessed the multiplex PCR reads with MiXCR, giving one entry per CDR3 protein. The data show 90,000 to 100,000 distinct CDR3 sequences, approximately 68% seen once. Unsorted bulk tissue of about 20-32 mg yielded co-extracted RNA and DNA. Sequenced material: liver tumor tissue from sampling region 5. Subset: tumor region T5, tumor centre. The origin of the receptors is a woman in her sixties with primary liver carcinoma and hepatitis B virus infection.

This clonotype has only a few counts. This clone may be a read error of a much larger clone one base away. This chain joins TRBV29-1 and TRBJ2-3; D is unresolved. This CDR3 is 14 amino acids long. From germline, CDR1 is SQVTM and CDR2 ANQGSEA. Trimming stripped 4 bases from V and 1 base from J, with 12 bases between. The CDR3 reads CSVVRSVRTDTQYF. The CDR3 DNA reads TGCAGCGTTGTTCGAAGTGTACGCACAGATACGCAGTATTTT.

Notes on this clonotype: Likely a read error: the CDR3 ends without its conserved phenylalanine or tryptophan. The DNA is omitted, as the CDR3 cannot be located on it reliably, and the CDR3 follows TCRdb's listing. The rearrangement links TRBV6-5 to TRBJ2-7; the D call TRBD2 from the table was never checked on the DNA. From germline, CDR1 is MNHEY and CDR2 SVGAGI. The CDR3 spans 15 residues, counting both ends. This CDR3 reads CASSYSSPSRYELYI.

This clonotype appeared once. This rearrangement joins TRBV12-3 or TRBV12-4 to TRBJ2-2; possible D gene TRBD1, 5 bases. The CDR3 loop spans 13 amino acids. Trimming removed 6 bases from V and 10 bases from J, with 15 bases in between. CDR3 protein: CASSRQIAEELFF. CDR3 nucleotides: TGTGCCAGCAGCCGACAGATCGCCGAGGAGCTGTTTTTT.

Note on this clonotype: The junction departs from the called germline gene at one end, perhaps through a read error. This chain uses TRBV6-6 with TRBJ1-4, with D possibly being TRBD1 (5 bases). CDR1 and CDR2 (germline): MNHNY, SVGAGI (reference sequence). The CDR3 is 14 amino acids. CDR3 nucleotides: TGTGTCAGCAGTTACGGGGCGGCAGGTGAAAAACTGTTTTTT. The encoded protein is CVSSYGAAGEKLFF.

This clonotype was found many times. The V call is TRBV6-1, the J call TRBJ2-7, with D tentatively TRBD2 (6 bases). In germline, CDR1 is MNHNS, CDR2 SASEGT. Trimming shortened V by 1 base and J by 1 base, and 14 bases separated the two germline ends. The CDR3 totals 16 residues. CDR3 sequence reads: CASSEDIGTPSYEQYF. DNA for the CDR3: TGTGCCAGCAGTGAAGATATAGGGACTCCTTCCTACGAGCAGTACTTC.